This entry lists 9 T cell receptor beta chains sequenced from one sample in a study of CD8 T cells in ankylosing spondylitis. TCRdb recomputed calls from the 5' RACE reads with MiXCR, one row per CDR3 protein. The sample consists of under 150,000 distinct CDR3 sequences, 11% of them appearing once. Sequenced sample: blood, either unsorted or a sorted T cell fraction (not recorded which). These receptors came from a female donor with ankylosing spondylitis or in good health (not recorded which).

The CDR3 region is CASSDTSIYGYTF. The CDR3 nucleotides are TGTGCCAGCAGCGATACCTCCATCTATGGCTACACCTTC. The chain has TRBV3-1 and TRBJ1-2, with D unresolved. The V end lost 5 bases, the J end lost 4 bases, and 11 bases lay between the germline ends. The CDR3 covers 13 residues. Germline CDR1 is LGHDT and CDR2 is YNNKEL (reference sequence).

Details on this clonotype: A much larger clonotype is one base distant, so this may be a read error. For the CDR3, the DNA is TGTGCCAGCAGTGCAAGGGTGAAGAACACTGAAGCTTTCTTT. Its protein is CASSARVKNTEAFF. This rearrangement joins TRBV27 to TRBJ1-1; D call uncertain. The CDR3 runs 14 residues. Germline V gene lookup returns CDR1 MNHEY and CDR2 SMNVEV (reference sequence). V lost 5 bases and J 1 base, leaving 11 bases between the germline ends.

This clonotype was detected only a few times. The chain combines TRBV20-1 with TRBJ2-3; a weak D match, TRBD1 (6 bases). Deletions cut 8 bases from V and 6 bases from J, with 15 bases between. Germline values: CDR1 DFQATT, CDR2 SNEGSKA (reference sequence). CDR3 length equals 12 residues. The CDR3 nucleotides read TGCAGTACCCTAGCCCAGGGGGATACGCAGTATTTT. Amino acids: CSTLAQGDTQYF.

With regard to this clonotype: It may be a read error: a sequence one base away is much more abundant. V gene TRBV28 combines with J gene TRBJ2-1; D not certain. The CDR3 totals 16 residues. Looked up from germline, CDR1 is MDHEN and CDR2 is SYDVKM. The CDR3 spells CASSSEGLSSYHEQFF. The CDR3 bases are TGTGCCAGCAGTTCAGAAGGGTTAAGCTCCTACCATGAGCAGTTCTTC. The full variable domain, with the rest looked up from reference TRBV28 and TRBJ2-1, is DVKVTQSSRYLVKRTGEKVFLECVQDMDHENMFWYRQDPGLGLRLIYFSYDVKMKEKGDIPEGYSVSREKKERFSLILESASTNQTSMYLCASSSEGLSSYHEQFFGPGTRLTVL.

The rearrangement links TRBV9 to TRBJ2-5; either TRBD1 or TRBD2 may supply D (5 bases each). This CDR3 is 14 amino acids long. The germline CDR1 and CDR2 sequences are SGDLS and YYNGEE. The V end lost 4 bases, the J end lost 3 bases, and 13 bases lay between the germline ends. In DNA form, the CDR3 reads TGTGCCAGCAGCCTAACGGGGCTTAAAGAGACCCAGTACTTC. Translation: CASSLTGLKETQYF. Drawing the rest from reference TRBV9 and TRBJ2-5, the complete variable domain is DSGVTQTPKHLITATGQRVTLRCSPRSGDLSVYWYQQSLDQGLQFLIQYYNGEERAKGNILERFSAQQFPDLHSELNLSSLELGDSALYFCASSLTGLKETQYFGPGTRLLVL.

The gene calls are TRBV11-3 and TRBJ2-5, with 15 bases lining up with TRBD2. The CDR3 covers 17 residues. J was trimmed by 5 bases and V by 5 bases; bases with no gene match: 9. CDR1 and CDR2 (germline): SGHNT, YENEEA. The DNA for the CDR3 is TGTGCCAGCAGCCCACCGGGACTAGCGGGAGGTCGGGAGACCCAGTACTTC. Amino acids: CASSPPGLAGGRETQYF.

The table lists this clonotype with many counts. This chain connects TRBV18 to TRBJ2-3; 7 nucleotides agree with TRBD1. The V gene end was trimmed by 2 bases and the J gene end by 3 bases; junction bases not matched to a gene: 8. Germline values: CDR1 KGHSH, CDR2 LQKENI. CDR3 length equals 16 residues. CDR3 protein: CASSPGQIQGTDTQYF. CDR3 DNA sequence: TGTGCCAGCTCACCAGGGCAAATACAGGGGACAGATACGCAGTATTTT.

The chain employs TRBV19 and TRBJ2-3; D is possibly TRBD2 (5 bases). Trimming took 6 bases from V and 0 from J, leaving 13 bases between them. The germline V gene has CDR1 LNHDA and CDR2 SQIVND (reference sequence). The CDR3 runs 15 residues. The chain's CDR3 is CASRGPLASTDTQYF. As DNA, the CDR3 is TGTGCCAGTAGAGGGCCCCTAGCTAGCACAGATACGCAGTATTTT.

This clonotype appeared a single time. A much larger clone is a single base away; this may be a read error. In nucleotides, the CDR3 is TGTGCCAGCAGTGACAGGACCACCTACGAGCAGTACTTC. Residues: CASSDRTTYEQYF. V is TRBV28 and J is TRBJ2-7, with D maybe TRBD1 (6 bases). The CDR3 is 13 residues long. Trimming took 5 bases from V and 2 from J, leaving 10 bases between them. Germline V CDR1 and CDR2: MDHEN, SYDVKM.